The rows below give T cell receptor beta chains drawn from one sample of a study of long-term antiretroviral therapy in people with HIV. Assay used: immunoSEQ multiplex PCR; TCRdb lists only in-frame clones, some missing. The data hold about 23,000 clones, with more than 65% observed a single time. The starting material was unsorted PBMCs, obtained 0.3 years after starting antiretroviral therapy. The receptors were gathered from a man between 45 and 60 years old with HIV. Each CDR3 is given with its conserved first and last residue. The D gene is left open where the match is weak. Only part of the rows carry a size: once, few, many, or a class if the clone is expanded.

D gene: NA; J gene: TRBJ2-7; clone size: NA; CDR3 length: 14; V gene: TRBV4-3; CDR3 protein: CASSRQVSTYEQYF; CDR3 DNA: TGCGCCAGCAGCCGACAGGTTAGCACCTACGAGCAGTACTTC
D gene: NA; J gene: TRBJ2-7; clone size: once; CDR3 length: 12; V gene: TRBV30; CDR3 protein: CAWSGQSYEQYF; CDR3 DNA: TGTGCCTGGAGCGGACAGTCCTACGAGCAGTACTTC
D gene: NA; J gene: TRBJ2-7; clone size: NA; CDR3 length: 14; V gene: TRBV11-2; CDR3 protein: CASSLTNTDYEQYF; CDR3 DNA: TGTGCCAGCAGCTTAACTAACACCGACTACGAGCAGTACTTC
D gene: NA; J gene: TRBJ1-1; clone size: NA; CDR3 length: 15; V gene: TRBV5-1; CDR3 protein: CASSRGGHLNGEAFF; CDR3 DNA: TGCGCCAGCAGCCGCGGCGGGCATCTGAACGGAGAAGCTTTCTTT
D gene: NA; J gene: TRBJ2-7; clone size: NA; CDR3 length: 12; V gene: TRBV28; CDR3 protein: CASSLQLYEQYF; CDR3 DNA: TGTGCCAGCAGTTTACAACTCTACGAGCAGTACTTC
D gene: NA; J gene: TRBJ2-7; clone size: NA; CDR3 length: 12; V gene: TRBV30; CDR3 protein: CAWSVGNYEQYF; CDR3 DNA: TGTGCCTGGAGTGTGGGAAACTACGAGCAGTACTTC
D gene: NA; J gene: TRBJ1-1; clone size: NA; CDR3 length: 15; V gene: TRBV29-1; CDR3 protein: CSVEVTGGVRAEAFF; CDR3 DNA: TGCAGCGTTGAAGTGACAGGTGGGGTTCGGGCTGAAGCTTTCTTT
D gene: NA; J gene: TRBJ2-7; clone size: NA; CDR3 length: 12; V gene: TRBV28; CDR3 protein: CASSGLSYEQYF; CDR3 DNA: TGTGCCAGCAGCGGCTTATCCTACGAGCAGTACTTC
D gene: NA; J gene: TRBJ2-7; clone size: NA; CDR3 length: 14; V gene: TRBV6-5; CDR3 protein: CASSQNRVLVEQYF; CDR3 DNA: TGTGCCAGCAGTCAGAACAGGGTTTTGGTCGAGCAGTACTTC
D gene: NA; J gene: TRBJ2-1; clone size: NA; CDR3 length: 16; V gene: TRBV11-3; CDR3 protein: CASSLGGGTWYNEQFF; CDR3 DNA: TGTGCCAGCAGCCTAGGGGGAGGTACTTGGTACAATGAGCAGTTCTTC
D gene: NA; J gene: TRBJ2-7; clone size: NA; CDR3 length: 17; V gene: TRBV4-3; CDR3 protein: CASSQDFSPAKYYEQYF; CDR3 DNA: TGCGCCAGCAGCCAAGATTTTTCGCCAGCTAAATACTACGAGCAGTACTTC
D gene: NA; J gene: TRBJ1-1; clone size: NA; CDR3 length: 14; V gene: TRBV28; CDR3 protein: CASSWEGLNTEAFF; CDR3 DNA: TGTGCCAGCAGTTGGGAAGGCCTCAACACTGAAGCTTTCTTT
D gene: NA; J gene: TRBJ1-1; clone size: NA; CDR3 length: 14; V gene: TRBV28; CDR3 protein: CASSFGGQVTEAFF; CDR3 DNA: TGTGCCAGCAGTTTTGGGGGGCAGGTTACTGAAGCTTTCTTT
D gene: NA; J gene: TRBJ1-1; clone size: NA; CDR3 length: 14; V gene: TRBV6-6; CDR3 protein: CASSYSTAYTEAFF; CDR3 DNA: TGTGCCAGCAGTTACTCGACAGCCTACACTGAAGCTTTCTTT
D gene: NA; J gene: TRBJ1-6; clone size: NA; CDR3 length: 13; V gene: TRBV30; CDR3 protein: CAWSVVRNSPLHF; CDR3 DNA: TGTGCCTGGAGTGTGGTCAGGAATTCACCCCTCCACTTT
D gene: NA; J gene: TRBJ2-6; clone size: NA; CDR3 length: 17; V gene: TRBV5-8; CDR3 protein: CASSLLGRISGANVLTF; CDR3 DNA: TGTGCCAGCAGCCTCCTGGGACGGATCTCTGGGGCCAACGTCCTGACTTTC
D gene: TRBD2; J gene: TRBJ2-7; clone size: NA; CDR3 length: 16; V gene: TRBV7-9; CDR3 protein: CASSLTTSGNNDEQYF; CDR3 DNA: TGTGCCAGCAGCTTAACCACAAGCGGGAATAACGACGAGCAGTACTTC
D gene: NA; J gene: TRBJ2-6; clone size: NA; CDR3 length: 17; V gene: TRBV7-2; CDR3 protein: CASSLGRSLSGANVLTF; CDR3 DNA: TGTGCCAGCAGCTTAGGGAGGTCGCTCTCTGGGGCCAACGTCCTGACTTTC
D gene: TRBD1; J gene: TRBJ2-7; clone size: NA; CDR3 length: 16; V gene: TRBV7-2; CDR3 protein: CASSLAQSRGLYEQYF; CDR3 DNA: TGTGCCAGCAGCTTAGCGCAAAGCAGGGGGCTCTACGAGCAGTACTTC
D gene: NA; J gene: TRBJ2-5; clone size: NA; CDR3 length: 14; V gene: TRBV19; CDR3 protein: CASSPRFGSETQYF; CDR3 DNA: TGTGCCAGTAGTCCTCGCTTTGGAAGTGAGACCCAGTACTTC
D gene: NA; J gene: TRBJ2-5; clone size: NA; CDR3 length: 14; V gene: TRBV7-2; CDR3 protein: CASSSLGPRETQYF; CDR3 DNA: TGTGCCAGCAGCTCCCTCGGGCCACGAGAGACCCAGTACTTC
D gene: NA; J gene: TRBJ1-2; clone size: NA; CDR3 length: 14; V gene: TRBV30; CDR3 protein: CAWSVGRAHYGYTF; CDR3 DNA: TGTGCCTGGAGTGTAGGAAGGGCTCACTATGGCTACACCTTC
D gene: NA; J gene: TRBJ2-1; clone size: NA; CDR3 length: 14; V gene: TRBV19; CDR3 protein: CASSIPGPRNEQFF; CDR3 DNA: TGTGCCAGTAGTATCCCTGGTCCCCGCAATGAGCAGTTCTTC
D gene: NA; J gene: TRBJ1-1; clone size: NA; CDR3 length: 14; V gene: TRBV5-6; CDR3 protein: CASSLMGAYTEAFF; CDR3 DNA: TGTGCCAGCAGCTTGATGGGGGCCTACACTGAAGCTTTCTTT
D gene: NA; J gene: TRBJ1-1; clone size: NA; CDR3 length: 17; V gene: TRBV2; CDR3 protein: CASSGGGHPRGNTEAFF; CDR3 DNA: TGTGCCAGCAGTGGAGGGGGACACCCGCGGGGGAACACTGAAGCTTTCTTT
D gene: NA; J gene: TRBJ1-2; clone size: NA; CDR3 length: 15; V gene: TRBV6-5; CDR3 protein: CASSYSPRPSNGYTF; CDR3 DNA: TGTGCCAGCAGTTACTCCCCCAGGCCTTCCAATGGCTACACCTTC
D gene: NA; J gene: TRBJ2-7; clone size: few; CDR3 length: 15; V gene: TRBV7-7; CDR3 protein: CASSLAPDGSYEQYF; CDR3 DNA: TGTGCTAGCAGCTTAGCACCGGACGGTTCCTACGAGCAGTACTTC
D gene: NA; J gene: TRBJ1-5; clone size: NA; CDR3 length: 14; V gene: TRBV5-6; CDR3 protein: CASSGDGGNQPQHF; CDR3 DNA: TGTGCCAGCAGCGGGGACGGGGGGAATCAGCCCCAGCATTTT
D gene: NA; J gene: TRBJ2-2; clone size: NA; CDR3 length: 16; V gene: TRBV18; CDR3 protein: CASSRTAGLRSGELFF; CDR3 DNA: TGTGCCAGCTCACGAACCGCGGGACTCCGATCCGGGGAGCTGTTTTTT
D gene: TRBD1; J gene: TRBJ2-7; clone size: NA; CDR3 length: 14; V gene: TRBV28; CDR3 protein: CASSPGQGANEQYF; CDR3 DNA: TGTGCCAGCAGTCCGGGACAGGGGGCCAACGAGCAGTACTTC
D gene: NA; J gene: TRBJ2-2; clone size: NA; CDR3 length: 17; V gene: TRBV19; CDR3 protein: CASSILGAAGNTGELFF; CDR3 DNA: TGTGCCAGTAGTATATTGGGTGCGGCAGGGAACACCGGGGAGCTGTTTTTT
D gene: TRBD1; J gene: TRBJ2-6; clone size: NA; CDR3 length: 15; V gene: TRBV27; CDR3 protein: CASSPTGAGANVLTF; CDR3 DNA: TGTGCCAGCAGTCCGACAGGGGCTGGGGCCAACGTCCTGACTTTC
D gene: TRBD1; J gene: TRBJ2-1; clone size: NA; CDR3 length: 15; V gene: TRBV29-1; CDR3 protein: CSVDGTEYSYNEQFF; CDR3 DNA: TGCAGCGTTGATGGGACAGAGTACTCCTACAATGAGCAGTTCTTC
D gene: NA; J gene: TRBJ1-3; clone size: NA; CDR3 length: 15; V gene: TRBV6-6; CDR3 protein: CASSPSGISGNTIYF; CDR3 DNA: TGTGCCAGCAGCCCGAGTGGAATCTCTGGAAACACCATATATTTT
D gene: NA; J gene: TRBJ1-2; clone size: NA; CDR3 length: 16; V gene: TRBV9; CDR3 protein: CASSRGGLGEAEGYTF; CDR3 DNA: TGTGCCAGCAGCAGAGGGGGACTGGGGGAAGCGGAAGGCTACACCTTC
D gene: NA; J gene: TRBJ1-3; clone size: NA; CDR3 length: 15; V gene: TRBV5-8; CDR3 protein: CASSFDGLPGNTIYF; CDR3 DNA: TGTGCCAGCAGTTTCGATGGGCTCCCTGGAAACACCATATATTTT
D gene: TRBD1; J gene: TRBJ2-7; clone size: NA; CDR3 length: 15; V gene: TRBV30; CDR3 protein: CAWSVPGQGSYEQYF; CDR3 DNA: TGTGCCTGGAGTGTACCCGGACAGGGGAGCTACGAGCAGTACTTC
D gene: NA; J gene: TRBJ1-2; clone size: NA; CDR3 length: 13; V gene: TRBV10-2; CDR3 protein: CASLPDSNYGYTF; CDR3 DNA: TGCGCCAGCCTACCGGACAGTAACTATGGCTACACCTTC
D gene: NA; J gene: TRBJ1-2; clone size: NA; CDR3 length: 15; V gene: TRBV28; CDR3 protein: CASSFGGNSAYGYTF; CDR3 DNA: TGTGCCAGCAGTTTCGGGGGTAATAGTGCCTATGGCTACACCTTC
D gene: NA; J gene: TRBJ2-7; clone size: NA; CDR3 length: 15; V gene: TRBV11-3; CDR3 protein: CASSQPGQPAYEQYF; CDR3 DNA: TGTGCCAGCAGCCAACCGGGACAACCAGCTTACGAGCAGTACTTC